This TCR beta chain comes out of a study of PD-1 blockade in classical Hodgkin lymphoma. The study, taken as a whole, reports: Relapsed/refractory patients reportedly had the lowest baseline TCR diversity, below newly diagnosed patients, who were below healthy donors.

There are a few counts of this clone. The antigen remains undetermined. With no exception, relapse followed autologous stem cell transplantation in all patients, and brentuximab vedotin exposure varied. The best responses consisted of complete response, partial response or progressive disease. Clones were read by immunoSEQ multiplex PCR, and TCRdb kept only the in-frame ones, dropping some. The sample yields about 28,000 clones, around 84% seen once. The CDR3 covers 14 residues. Germline loops: CDR1 LGHNA, CDR2 YSLEER. V shed 1 base and J shed 7 bases, with 13 bases lying between them. The clonotype comes from a human donor with classical Hodgkin lymphoma. J is TRBJ1-1 and V is TRBV4-3; D is unclear. The sequences come from peripheral blood mononuclear cells (PBMCs), collected before the second cycle of nivolumab. CDR3 nucleotides: TGCGCCAGCAGCCAAGGAGGAAATAGGCTTGAAGCTTTCTTT. It codes for CASSQGGNRLEAFF.